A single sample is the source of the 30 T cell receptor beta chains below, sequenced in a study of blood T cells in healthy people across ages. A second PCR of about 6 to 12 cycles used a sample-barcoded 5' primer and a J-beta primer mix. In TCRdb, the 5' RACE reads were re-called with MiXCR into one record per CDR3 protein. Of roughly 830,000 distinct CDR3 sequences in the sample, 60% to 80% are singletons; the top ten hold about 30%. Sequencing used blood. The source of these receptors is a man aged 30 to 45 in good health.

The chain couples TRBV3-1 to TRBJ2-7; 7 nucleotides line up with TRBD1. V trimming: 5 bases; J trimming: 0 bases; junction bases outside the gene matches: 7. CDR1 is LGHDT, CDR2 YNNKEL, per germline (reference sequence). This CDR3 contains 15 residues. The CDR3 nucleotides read TGTGCCAGCAGCGGGAGACAGGGTACCTCCTACGAGCAGTACTTC. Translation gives CASSGRQGTSYEQYF.

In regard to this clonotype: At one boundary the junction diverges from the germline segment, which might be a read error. The CDR3 loop is CASSQVVGWGEDTQYF. CDR3 in DNA: TGTGCCAGCAGCCAAGTGGTAGGGTGGGGCGAAGACACCCAGTACTTC. The rearrangement joins TRBV4-2 to TRBJ2-5; a weak D match, TRBD1 (5 bases). Germline CDR1 and CDR2: LGHNA and YNFKEQ. This CDR3 spans 16 amino acids.

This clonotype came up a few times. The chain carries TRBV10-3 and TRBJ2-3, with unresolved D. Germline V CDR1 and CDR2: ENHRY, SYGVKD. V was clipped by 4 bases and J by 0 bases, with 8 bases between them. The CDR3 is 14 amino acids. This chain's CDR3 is CAISGSASTDTQYF. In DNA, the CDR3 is TGTGCCATCAGTGGTTCCGCTAGCACAGATACGCAGTATTTT.

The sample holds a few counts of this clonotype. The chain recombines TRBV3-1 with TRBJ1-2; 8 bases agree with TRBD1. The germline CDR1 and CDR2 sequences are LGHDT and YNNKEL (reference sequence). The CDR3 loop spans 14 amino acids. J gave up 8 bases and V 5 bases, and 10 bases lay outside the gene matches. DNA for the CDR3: TGTGCCAGCAGCGGGGGACAGGACGAACGAGGCTACACCTTC. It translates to CASSGGQDERGYTF.

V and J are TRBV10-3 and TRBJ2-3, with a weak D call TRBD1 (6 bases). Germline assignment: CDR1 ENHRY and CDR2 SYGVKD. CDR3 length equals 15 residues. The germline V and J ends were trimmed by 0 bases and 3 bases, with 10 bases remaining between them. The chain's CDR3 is CAISESTGQTDTQYF. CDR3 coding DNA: TGTGCCATCAGTGAGTCGACCGGACAGACAGATACGCAGTATTTT.

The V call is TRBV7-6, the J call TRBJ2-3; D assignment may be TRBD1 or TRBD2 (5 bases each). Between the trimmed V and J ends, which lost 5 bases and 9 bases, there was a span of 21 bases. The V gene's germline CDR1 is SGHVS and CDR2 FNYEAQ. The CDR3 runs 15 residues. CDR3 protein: CASSQPLRDPPTQYF. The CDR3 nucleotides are TGTGCCAGCAGCCAGCCCCTCCGGGACCCCCCCACGCAGTATTTT.

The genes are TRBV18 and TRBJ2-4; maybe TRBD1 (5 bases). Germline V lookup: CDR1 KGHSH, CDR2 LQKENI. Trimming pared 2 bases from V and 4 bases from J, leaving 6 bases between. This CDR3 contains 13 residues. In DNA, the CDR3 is TGTGCCAGCTCACCATCAGGGAAAAACATTCAGTACTTC. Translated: CASSPSGKNIQYF.

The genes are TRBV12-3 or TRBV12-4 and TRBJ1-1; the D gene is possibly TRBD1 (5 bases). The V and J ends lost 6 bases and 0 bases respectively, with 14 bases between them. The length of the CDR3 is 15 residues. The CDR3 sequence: CASRPRQNMNTEAFF. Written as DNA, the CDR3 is TGTGCCAGCAGACCCCGACAGAACATGAACACTGAAGCTTTCTTT.

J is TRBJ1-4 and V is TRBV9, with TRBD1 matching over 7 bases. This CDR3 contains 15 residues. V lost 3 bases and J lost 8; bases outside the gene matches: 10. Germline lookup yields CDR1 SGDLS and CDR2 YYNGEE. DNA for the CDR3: TGTGCCAGCAGCGCCTACAGGGGCTGGGAGGAAAAACTGTTTTTT. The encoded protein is CASSAYRGWEEKLFF.

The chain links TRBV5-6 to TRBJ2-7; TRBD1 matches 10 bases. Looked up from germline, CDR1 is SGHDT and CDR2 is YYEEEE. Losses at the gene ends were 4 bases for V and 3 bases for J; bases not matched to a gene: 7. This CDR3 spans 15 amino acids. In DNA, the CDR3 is TGTGCCAGCAGCCTCGGACAGGGGGATTTCTACGAGCAGTACTTC. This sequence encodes CASSLGQGDFYEQYF.

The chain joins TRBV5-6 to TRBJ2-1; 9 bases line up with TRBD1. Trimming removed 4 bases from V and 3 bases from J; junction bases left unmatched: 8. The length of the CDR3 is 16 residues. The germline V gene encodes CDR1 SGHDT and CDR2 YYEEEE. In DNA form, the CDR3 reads TGTGCCAGCAGCGCGGACAGGGGACACCTCTACAATGAGCAGTTCTTC. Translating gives CASSADRGHLYNEQFF.

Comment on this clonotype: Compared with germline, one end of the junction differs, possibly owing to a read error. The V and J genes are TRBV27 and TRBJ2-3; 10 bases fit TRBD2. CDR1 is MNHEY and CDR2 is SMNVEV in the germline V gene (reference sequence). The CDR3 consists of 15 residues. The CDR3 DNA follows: TGTGCCAGCAGTTCCCCTAGCGGGGGCACAGATACACAGTATTTT. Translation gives CASSSPSGGTDTQYF.

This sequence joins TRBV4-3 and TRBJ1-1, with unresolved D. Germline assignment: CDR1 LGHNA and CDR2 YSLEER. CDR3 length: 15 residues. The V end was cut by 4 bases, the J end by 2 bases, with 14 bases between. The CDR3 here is CASSPSLGFNTEAFF. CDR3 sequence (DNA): TGCGCCAGCAGCCCCTCATTAGGCTTCAACACTGAAGCTTTCTTT.

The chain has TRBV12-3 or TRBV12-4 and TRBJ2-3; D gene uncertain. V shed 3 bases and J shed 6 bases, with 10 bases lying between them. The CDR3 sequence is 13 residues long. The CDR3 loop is CASSFFTGDTQYF. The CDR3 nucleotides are TGTGCCAGCAGTTTTTTCACGGGTGATACGCAGTATTTT.

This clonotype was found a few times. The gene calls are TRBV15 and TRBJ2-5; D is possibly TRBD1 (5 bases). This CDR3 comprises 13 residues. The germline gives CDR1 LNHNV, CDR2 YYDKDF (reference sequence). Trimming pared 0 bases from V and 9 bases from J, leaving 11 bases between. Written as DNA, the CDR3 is TGTGCCACCAGCAGAGATATGGAAGGGGCCCAGTACTTC. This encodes CATSRDMEGAQYF.

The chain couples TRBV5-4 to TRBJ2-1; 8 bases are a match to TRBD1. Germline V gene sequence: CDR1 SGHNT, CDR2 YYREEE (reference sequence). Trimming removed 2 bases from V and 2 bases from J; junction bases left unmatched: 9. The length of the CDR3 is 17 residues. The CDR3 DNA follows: TGTGCCAGCAGCTTCGGGACAGGTATGGGGACCTACAATGAGCAGTTCTTC. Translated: CASSFGTGMGTYNEQFF.

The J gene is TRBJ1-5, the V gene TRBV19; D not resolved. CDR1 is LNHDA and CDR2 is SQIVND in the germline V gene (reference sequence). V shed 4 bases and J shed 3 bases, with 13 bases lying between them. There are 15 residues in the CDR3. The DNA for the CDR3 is TGTGCCAGTAGTACCTACATCCCTAACAATCAGCCCCAGCATTTT. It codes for CASSTYIPNNQPQHF.

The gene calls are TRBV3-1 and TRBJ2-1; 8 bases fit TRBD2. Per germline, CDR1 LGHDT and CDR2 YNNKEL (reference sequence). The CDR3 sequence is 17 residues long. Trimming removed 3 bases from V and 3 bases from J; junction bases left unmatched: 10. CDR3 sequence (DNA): TGTGCCAGCAGCCATCCCCAGGGGCTAGCGGGCTACAATGAGCAGTTCTTC. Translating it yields CASSHPQGLAGYNEQFF.

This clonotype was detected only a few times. The CDR3 DNA reads as TGTGCCAGCAGTTTAGAGACAGCGTCCTACAATGAGCAGTTCTTC. Translation: CASSLETASYNEQFF. This chain joins TRBV12-3 or TRBV12-4 and TRBJ2-1; possible D gene TRBD1, 5 bases. The CDR3 covers 15 residues. Trimming stripped 1 base from V and 1 base from J, with 8 bases between.

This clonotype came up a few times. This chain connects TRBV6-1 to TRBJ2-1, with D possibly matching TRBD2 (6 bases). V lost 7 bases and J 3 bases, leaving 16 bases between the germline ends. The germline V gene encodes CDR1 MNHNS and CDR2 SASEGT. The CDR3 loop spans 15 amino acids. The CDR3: CASNPVGDFYNEQFF. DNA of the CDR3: TGTGCCAGCAACCCCGTTGGGGACTTCTACAATGAGCAGTTCTTC.

The CDR3 region has the DNA TGTGCCATCAGTGAGGAACGACGTTACGAGCAGTACTTC. Its translation: CAISEERRYEQYF. The rearrangement joins TRBV10-3 to TRBJ2-7; no clear D gene. The CDR3 length is 13 residues. V lost 2 bases to trimming and J lost 4 bases, with 9 bases between them. Germline V gene data show CDR1 as ENHRY and CDR2 as SYGVKD.

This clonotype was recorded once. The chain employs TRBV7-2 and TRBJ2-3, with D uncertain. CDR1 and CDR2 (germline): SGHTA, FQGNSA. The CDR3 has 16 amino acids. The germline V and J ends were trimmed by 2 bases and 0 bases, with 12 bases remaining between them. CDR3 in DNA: TGTGCCAGCAGCTTACCCCTAAGGTCTAGCACAGATACGCAGTATTTT. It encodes CASSLPLRSSTDTQYF.

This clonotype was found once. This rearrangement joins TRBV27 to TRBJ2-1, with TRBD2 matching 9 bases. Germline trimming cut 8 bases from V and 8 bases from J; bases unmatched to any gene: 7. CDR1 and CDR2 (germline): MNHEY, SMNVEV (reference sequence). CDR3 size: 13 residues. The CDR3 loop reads CASCPGLADEQFF. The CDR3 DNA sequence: TGTGCCAGCTGCCCGGGACTAGCTGATGAGCAGTTCTTC.

CDR3 residues: CASSFRRGVEDTQYF. The CDR3 DNA reads as TGTGCCAGCAGCTTCAGGCGGGGGGTCGAAGATACGCAGTATTTT. The chain uses TRBV7-2 and TRBJ2-3, with TRBD2 identical over 8 bases. V shed 3 bases and J 5 bases; nucleotides not matched to a gene: 7. This CDR3 comprises 15 residues. Per germline, CDR1 SGHTA and CDR2 FQGNSA.

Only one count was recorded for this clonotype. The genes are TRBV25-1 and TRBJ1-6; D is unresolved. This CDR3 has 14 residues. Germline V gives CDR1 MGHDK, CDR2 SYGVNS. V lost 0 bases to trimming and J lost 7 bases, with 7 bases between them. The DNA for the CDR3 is TGTGCCAGCAGTGAATACGGCAGGAATTCACCCCTCCACTTT. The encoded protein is CASSEYGRNSPLHF.

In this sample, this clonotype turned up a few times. The CDR3 here is CSVEQYGYTF. CDR3 nucleotide sequence: TGCAGCGTTGAACAGTATGGCTACACCTTC. The rearrangement links TRBV29-1 to TRBJ1-2; no definite D call. Trimming left V 2 bases short and J 5 bases short, with 3 bases between. The CDR3 has 10 amino acids. CDR1 is SQVTM and CDR2 is ANQGSEA in the germline V gene.

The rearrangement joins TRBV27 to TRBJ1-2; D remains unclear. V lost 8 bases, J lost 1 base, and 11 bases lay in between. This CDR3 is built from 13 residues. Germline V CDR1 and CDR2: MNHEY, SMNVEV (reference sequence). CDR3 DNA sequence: TGTGCCAGCTCCCATAGTCGTAACTATGGCTACACCTTC. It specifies CASSHSRNYGYTF.

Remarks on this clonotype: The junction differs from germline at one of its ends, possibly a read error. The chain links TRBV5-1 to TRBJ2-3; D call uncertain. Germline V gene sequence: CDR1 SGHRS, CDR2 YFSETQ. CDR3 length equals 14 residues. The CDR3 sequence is CASSLAIRTDMQYF. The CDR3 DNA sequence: TGCGCCAGCAGCTTGGCAATTCGCACAGATATGCAGTACTTT.

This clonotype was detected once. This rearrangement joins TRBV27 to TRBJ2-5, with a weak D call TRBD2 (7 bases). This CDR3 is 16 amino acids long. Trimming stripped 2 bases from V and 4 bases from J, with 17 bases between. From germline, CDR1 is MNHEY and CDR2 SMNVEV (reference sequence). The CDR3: CASSLTGGHRLETQYF. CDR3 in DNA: TGTGCCAGCAGTTTAACGGGGGGCCATAGATTAGAGACCCAGTACTTC.

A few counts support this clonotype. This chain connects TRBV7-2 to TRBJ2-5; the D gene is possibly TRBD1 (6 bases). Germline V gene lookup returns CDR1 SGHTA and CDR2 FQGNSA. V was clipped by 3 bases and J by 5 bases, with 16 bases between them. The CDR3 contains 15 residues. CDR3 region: CASSLSRGLHETQYF. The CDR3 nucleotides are TGTGCCAGCAGCTTGAGCAGGGGCCTTCACGAGACCCAGTACTTC.